This T cell receptor beta chain is drawn from a study of radiation and T cells in renal cell carcinoma. Trimming stripped 0 bases from V and 7 bases from J, with 10 bases between. Germline V gene data show CDR1 as SGHRS and CDR2 as YFSETQ. The CDR3 spans 14 residues. The data were produced by immunoSEQ multiplex PCR, yet TCRdb's version contains in-frame clones alone and is incomplete. The sample contains about 130,000 clones, around 85% of which appear only once. Stated time point: blood 2 weeks post-SBRT. As to treatment: 15 Gy SBRT to primary tumor, nephrectomy 4 weeks later. The rearrangement uses TRBV5-1 and TRBJ2-2; possible D gene TRBD2, 6 bases. This clonotype originated in a man aged 45 to 65 with renal cell carcinoma. This specimen was blood, taken from a patient whose treatment included radiotherapy and nephrectomy. The CDR3 region is CASSLGRGDGELFF. Here the CDR3 DNA reads TGCGCCAGCAGCTTGGGGCGGGGTGACGGGGAGCTGTTTTTT.